The subject of this entry is one TCR beta chain. Its antigen remains unknown. Germline CDR1 is SQVTM and CDR2 is ANQGSEA. The V and J ends lost 6 bases and 1 base respectively, with 12 bases between them. This CDR3 has 13 amino acids. This record comes from a study of T cells in Graves' hyperthyroidism and ophthalmopathy. Study-level points and caveats: From stable hyperthyroidism, ophthalmopathy was set apart by a 13 V-J model.

Researchers took RNA transcripts and amplified the TCR beta CDR3 regions from them. The HTBI primer set served for first-round RT-PCR of the TCR CDR3. TCRdb analysed the multiplex PCR reads with MiXCR anew, one entry per CDR3 protein. Among roughly 510,000 distinct CDR3 sequences listed, around 50% were seen once. The origin of this receptor is an adult woman with Graves' disease, either hyperthyroidism or ophthalmopathy (not recorded which). The material sequenced was peripheral blood or thyroid tissue (not recorded which). The chain uses TRBV29-1 and TRBJ2-5; D is ambiguous. The CDR3 protein is CSVGWSPQETQYF. The CDR3 coding sequence is TGCAGCGTCGGGTGGTCACCCCAAGAGACCCAGTACTTC.